This TCR beta chain stems from a study of shared clonotypes between healthy human individuals. For the study at large: The plates for each donor numbered three CD4 naive, three CD4 memory, two CD8 naive and one CD8 memory. Whole-study findings and limits: The study generally estimated greater richness for naive than memory subsets. Expectations were that clonotype sharing among donors would be affected by sequencing depth. The study's rarefaction showed incomplete sorted-subset sequencing despite large depth.

To note about this clone: Antigen: not known.

Only in-frame clones appear in the TCRdb table, and some are missing; sequencing was by immunoSEQ multiplex PCR. In the table there are 1.5 million to 2.5 million clones, about 95% of which are singletons. Terminally differentiated effector memory CD45RA+ cells were excluded by CCR7 positive selection of CD45RO-negative cells. The CDR3 is made up of 17 amino acids. Sequenced sample: naive CD8+ T cells sorted from blood. The chain uses TRBV12-2 and TRBJ1-1; the D call of TRBD1 is as the table states it, not checked on the DNA. TRBV12-2 is a pseudogene segment. The TCR originated in a man aged 18-30 years in good health. The CDR3 DNA follows: TGTGCAAGTCGCTTAGGTGGCAGGGGTCCCCTGAACACTGAAGCTTTCTTT. As protein: CASRLGGRGPLNTEAFF.